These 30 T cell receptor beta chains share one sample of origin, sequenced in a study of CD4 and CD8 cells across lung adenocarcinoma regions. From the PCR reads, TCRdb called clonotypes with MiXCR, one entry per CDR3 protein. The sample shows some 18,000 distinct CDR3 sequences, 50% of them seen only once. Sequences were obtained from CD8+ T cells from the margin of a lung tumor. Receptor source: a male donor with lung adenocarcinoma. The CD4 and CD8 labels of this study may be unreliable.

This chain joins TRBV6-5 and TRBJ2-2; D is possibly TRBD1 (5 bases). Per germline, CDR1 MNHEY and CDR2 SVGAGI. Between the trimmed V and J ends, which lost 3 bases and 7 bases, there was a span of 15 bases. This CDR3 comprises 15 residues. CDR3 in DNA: TGTGCCAGCAGTTATCCCTTAGGGCAGGGCGGGGAGCTGTTTTTT. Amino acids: CASSYPLGQGGELFF.

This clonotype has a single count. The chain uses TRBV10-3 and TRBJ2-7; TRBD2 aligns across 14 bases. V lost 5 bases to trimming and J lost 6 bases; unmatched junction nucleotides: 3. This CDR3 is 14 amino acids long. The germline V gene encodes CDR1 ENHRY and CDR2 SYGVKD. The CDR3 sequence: CAISQGLAGAEQYV. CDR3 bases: TGTGCCATCAGTCAGGGACTAGCGGGAGCCGAGCAGTACGTC.

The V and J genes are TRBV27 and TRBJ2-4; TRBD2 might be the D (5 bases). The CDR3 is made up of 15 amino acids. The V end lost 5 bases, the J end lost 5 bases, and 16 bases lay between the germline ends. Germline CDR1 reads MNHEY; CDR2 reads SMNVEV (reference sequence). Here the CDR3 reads CASSPETLGENIQYF. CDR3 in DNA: TGTGCCAGCAGTCCGGAGACTCTCGGGGAAAACATTCAGTACTTC.

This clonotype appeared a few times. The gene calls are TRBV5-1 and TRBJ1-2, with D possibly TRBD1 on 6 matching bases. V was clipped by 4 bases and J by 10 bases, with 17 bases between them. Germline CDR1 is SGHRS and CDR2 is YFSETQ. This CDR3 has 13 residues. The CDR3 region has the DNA TGCGCCAGCAGCGTCCAGGGGAGTGTAGACTACACCTTC. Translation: CASSVQGSVDYTF. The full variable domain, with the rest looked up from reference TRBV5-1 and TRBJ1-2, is KAGVTQTPRYLIKTRGQQVTLSCSPISGHRSVSWYQQTPGQGLQFLFEYFSETQRNKGNFPGRFSGRQFSNSRSEMNVSTLELGDSALYLCASSVQGSVDYTFGSGTRLTVV.

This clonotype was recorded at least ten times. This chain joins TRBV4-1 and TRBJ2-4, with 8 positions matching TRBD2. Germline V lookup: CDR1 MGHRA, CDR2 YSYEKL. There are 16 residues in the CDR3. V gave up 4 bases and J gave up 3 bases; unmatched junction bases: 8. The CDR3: CASSLERGTDKNIQYF. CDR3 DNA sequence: TGCGCCAGCAGCCTCGAGCGGGGGACGGACAAAAACATTCAGTACTTC.

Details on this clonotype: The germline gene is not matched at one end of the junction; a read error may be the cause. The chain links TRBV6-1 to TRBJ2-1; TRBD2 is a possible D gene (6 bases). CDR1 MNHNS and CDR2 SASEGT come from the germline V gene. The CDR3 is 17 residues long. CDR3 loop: CASSDYRGIATNGEQFF. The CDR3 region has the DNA TGTGCCAGCAGTGATTACCGCGGGATTGCGACCAACGGGGAGCAGTTTTTC.

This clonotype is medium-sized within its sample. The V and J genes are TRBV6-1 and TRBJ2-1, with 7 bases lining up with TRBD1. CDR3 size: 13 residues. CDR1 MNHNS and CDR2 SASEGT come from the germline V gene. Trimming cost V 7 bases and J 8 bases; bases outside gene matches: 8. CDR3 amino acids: CASIGTVSDEQFF. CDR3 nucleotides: TGTGCCAGCATTGGGACAGTATCTGATGAGCAGTTCTTC.

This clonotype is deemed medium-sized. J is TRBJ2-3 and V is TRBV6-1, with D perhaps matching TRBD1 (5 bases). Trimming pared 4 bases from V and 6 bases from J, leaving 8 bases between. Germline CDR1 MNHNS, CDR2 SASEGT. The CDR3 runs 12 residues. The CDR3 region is CASSVKGDTQYF. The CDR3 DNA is TGTGCCAGCAGTGTGAAGGGGGATACGCAGTATTTT.

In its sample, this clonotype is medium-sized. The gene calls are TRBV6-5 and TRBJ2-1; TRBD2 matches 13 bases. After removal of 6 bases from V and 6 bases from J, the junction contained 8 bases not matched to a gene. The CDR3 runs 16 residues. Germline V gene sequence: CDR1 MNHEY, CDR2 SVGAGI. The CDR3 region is CASSYRTSGRANEQFF. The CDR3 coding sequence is TGTGCCAGCAGCTATAGAACTAGCGGGAGGGCCAATGAGCAGTTCTTC.

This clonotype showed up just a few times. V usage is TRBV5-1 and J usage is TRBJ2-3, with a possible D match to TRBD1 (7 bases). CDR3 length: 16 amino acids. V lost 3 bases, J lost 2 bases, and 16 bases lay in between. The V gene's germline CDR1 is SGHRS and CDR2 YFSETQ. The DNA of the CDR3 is TGCGCCAGCAGCTCAGGGGGGCAAGGGTACACAGATACGCAGTATTTT. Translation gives CASSSGGQGYTDTQYF.

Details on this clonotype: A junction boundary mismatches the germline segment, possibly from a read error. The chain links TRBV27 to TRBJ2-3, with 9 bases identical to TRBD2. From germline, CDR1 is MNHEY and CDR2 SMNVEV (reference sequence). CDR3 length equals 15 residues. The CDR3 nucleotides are TGTGCCGGGGGTTTCGGTAGCGGGGGCACAGATACGCAGTACTTT. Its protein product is CAGGFGSGGTDTQYF.

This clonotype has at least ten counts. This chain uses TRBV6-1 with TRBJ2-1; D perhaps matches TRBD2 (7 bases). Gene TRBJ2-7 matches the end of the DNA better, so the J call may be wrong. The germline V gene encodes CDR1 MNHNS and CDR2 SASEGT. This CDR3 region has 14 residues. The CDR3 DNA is TGTGCCAGCAGCAAGGCGGGGGCCGGGGGGGAGCAGTACTTC. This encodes CASSKAGAGGEQYF.

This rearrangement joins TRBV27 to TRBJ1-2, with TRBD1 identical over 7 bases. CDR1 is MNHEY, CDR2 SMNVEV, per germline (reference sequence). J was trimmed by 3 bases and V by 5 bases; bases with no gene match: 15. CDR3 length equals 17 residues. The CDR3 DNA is TGTGCCAGCAGTCGAACCGGGACAGCTTTCTTGTACTATGGCTACACCTTC. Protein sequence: CASSRTGTAFLYYGYTF.

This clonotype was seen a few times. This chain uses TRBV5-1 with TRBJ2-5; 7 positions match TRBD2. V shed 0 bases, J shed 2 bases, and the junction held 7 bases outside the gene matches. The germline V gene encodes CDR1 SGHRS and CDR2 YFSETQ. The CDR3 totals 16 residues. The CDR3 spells CASSLGPAGSQETQYF. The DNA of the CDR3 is TGCGCCAGCAGCTTGGGGCCAGCGGGAAGTCAAGAGACCCAGTACTTC.

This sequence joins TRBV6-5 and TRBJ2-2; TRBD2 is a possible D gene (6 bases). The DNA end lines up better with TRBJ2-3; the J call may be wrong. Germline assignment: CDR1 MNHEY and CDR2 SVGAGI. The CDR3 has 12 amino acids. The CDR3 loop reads CASSYRGGAQYF. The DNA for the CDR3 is TGTGCCAGCAGTTACAGGGGAGGTGCGCAGTATTTT.

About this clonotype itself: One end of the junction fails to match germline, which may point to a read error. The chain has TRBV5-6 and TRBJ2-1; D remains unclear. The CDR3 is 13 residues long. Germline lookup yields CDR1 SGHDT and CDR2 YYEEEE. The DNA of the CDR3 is TGTGCCAGCAGCCTGGCCTCGGGCAATCAGCAGTTCTTC. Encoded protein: CASSLASGNQQFF.

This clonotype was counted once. DNA for the CDR3: TGTGCCAGCAGTTTACGACTAGCGGGCTACGAGCAGTACTTC. Protein product: CASSLRLAGYEQYF. The chain uses TRBV27 and TRBJ2-5; 10 positions agree with TRBD2. The better agreement between TRBJ2-7 and the DNA end casts doubt on the J call. The CDR3 loop spans 14 amino acids. Germline CDR1 reads MNHEY; CDR2 reads SMNVEV (reference sequence).

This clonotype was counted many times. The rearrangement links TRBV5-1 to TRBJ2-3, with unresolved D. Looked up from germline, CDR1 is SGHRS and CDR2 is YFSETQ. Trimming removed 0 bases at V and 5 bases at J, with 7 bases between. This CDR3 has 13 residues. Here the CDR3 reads CASSLDYGDTQYF. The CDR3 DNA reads TGCGCCAGCAGCTTGGACTATGGAGATACGCAGTATTTT.

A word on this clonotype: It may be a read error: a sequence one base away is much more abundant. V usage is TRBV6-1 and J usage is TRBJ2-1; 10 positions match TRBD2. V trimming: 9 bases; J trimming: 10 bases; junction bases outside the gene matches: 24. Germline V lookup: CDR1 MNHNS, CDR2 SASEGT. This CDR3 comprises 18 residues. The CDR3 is CASGGRGQSSGGTYEQFF. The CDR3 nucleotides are TGTGCCAGTGGGGGGAGGGGGCAAAGTAGCGGGGGGACCTACGAGCAGTTCTTC.

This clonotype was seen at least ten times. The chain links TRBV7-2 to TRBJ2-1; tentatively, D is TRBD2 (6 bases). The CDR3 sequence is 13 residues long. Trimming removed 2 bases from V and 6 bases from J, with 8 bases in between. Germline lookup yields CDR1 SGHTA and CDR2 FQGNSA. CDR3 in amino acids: CASSLIGSNEQFF. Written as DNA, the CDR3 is TGTGCCAGCAGCTTAATCGGGAGCAATGAGCAGTTCTTC.

This CDR3 is CASSVDPGTGVKTEAFF. The CDR3 nucleotides read TGTGCCAGCAGCGTAGACCCAGGGACAGGGGTCAAGACTGAAGCTTTCTTT. The chain joins TRBV9 to TRBJ1-1; 10 bases fit TRBD1. J lost 5 bases, V lost 0 bases, and 10 bases had no gene match. The CDR3 length is 17 residues. The germline V gene has CDR1 SGDLS and CDR2 YYNGEE.

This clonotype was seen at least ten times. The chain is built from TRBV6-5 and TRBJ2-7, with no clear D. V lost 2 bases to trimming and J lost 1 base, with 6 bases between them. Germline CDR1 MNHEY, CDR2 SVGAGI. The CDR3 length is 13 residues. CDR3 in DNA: TGTGCCAGCAGTTACCAACTGTCCTACGAGCAGTACTTC. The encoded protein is CASSYQLSYEQYF.

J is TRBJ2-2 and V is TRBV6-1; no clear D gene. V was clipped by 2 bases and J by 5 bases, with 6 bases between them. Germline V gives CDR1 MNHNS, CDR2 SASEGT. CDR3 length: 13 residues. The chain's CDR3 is CASSESWTGELFF. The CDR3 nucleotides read TGTGCCAGCAGTGAAAGCTGGACCGGGGAGCTGTTTTTT.

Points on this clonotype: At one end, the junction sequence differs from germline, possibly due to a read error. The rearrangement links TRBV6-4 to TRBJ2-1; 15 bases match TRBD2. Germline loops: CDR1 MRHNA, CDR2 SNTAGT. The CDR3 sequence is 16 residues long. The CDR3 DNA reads TGTGCCGGCAGTGCCGGGACTAGCGGGAGGATCAATGAGCAGTTCTTC. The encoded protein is CAGSAGTSGRINEQFF.

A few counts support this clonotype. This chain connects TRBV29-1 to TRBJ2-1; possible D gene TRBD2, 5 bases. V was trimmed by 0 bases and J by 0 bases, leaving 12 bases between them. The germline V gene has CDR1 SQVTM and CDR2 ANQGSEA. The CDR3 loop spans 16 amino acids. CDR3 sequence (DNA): TGCAGCGTTGAAGATCCTCAGCGGAACTCCTACAATGAGCAGTTCTTC. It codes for CSVEDPQRNSYNEQFF.

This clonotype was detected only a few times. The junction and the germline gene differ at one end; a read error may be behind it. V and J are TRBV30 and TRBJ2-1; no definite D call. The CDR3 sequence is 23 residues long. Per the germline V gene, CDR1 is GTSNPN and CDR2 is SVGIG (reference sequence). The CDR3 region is CAWPQLLSLLQIPRSLEHAKVHW. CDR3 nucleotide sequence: TGTGCCTGGCCTCAACTTCTTTCTTTACTCCAGATTCCTCGGAGCCTTGAACATGCTAAAGTACACTGG.

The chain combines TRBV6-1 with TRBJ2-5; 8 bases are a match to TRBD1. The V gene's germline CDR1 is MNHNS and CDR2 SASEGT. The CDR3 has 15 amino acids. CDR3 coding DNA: TGTGGCAGGGGGCCCGGGGGCCGGGACCAAGAGACCCAGTACTTC. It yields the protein CGRGPGGRDQETQYF.

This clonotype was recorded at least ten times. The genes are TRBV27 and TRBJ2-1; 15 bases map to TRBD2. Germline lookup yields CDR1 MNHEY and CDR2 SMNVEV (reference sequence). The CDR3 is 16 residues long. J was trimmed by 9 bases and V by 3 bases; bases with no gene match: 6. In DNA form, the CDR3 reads TGTGCCAGCAGTTTGACCTGGACTAGCGGGGGGGGTGAGCAGTTCTTC. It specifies CASSLTWTSGGGEQFF.

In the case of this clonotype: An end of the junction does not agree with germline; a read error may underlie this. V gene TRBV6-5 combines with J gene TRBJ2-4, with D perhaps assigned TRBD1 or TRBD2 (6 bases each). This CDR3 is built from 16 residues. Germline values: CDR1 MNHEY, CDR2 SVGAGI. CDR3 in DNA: TGTGCCAGCAGTTACCGGGGGCTGAGAGCCAAAAACACGCAGTACTTT. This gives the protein CASSYRGLRAKNTQYF.

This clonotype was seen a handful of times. This CDR3 is CASSLADYEQYF. CDR3 in DNA: TGTGCCAGCAGCTTGGCGGACTACGAGCAGTACTTC. The chain couples TRBV5-8 to TRBJ2-1; D is undetermined. The tail of the sequence fits TRBJ2-7 better, so the J call may be wrong. In germline, CDR1 is SGHTS, CDR2 YDEGEE. The CDR3 is 12 amino acids.